This TCR beta chain was captured in a study of blood T cell repertoires in COVID-19. For the study at large: The United States, Italy and Spain provided the acute and convalescent COVID-19 samples. Sources were T cells, B-cell-depleted T cells, or PBMCs; the material itself was cDNA or gDNA.

Of note for this clone: At one boundary the junction diverges from the germline segment, which might be a read error.

In the original processing: The assay estimated nucleated cells by amplifying reference gene primers. Using immunoSEQ multiplex PCR, the repertoire was profiled, and TCRdb retains in-frame clones only, with some absent. D and trimming were read from the DNA, whereas the V and J calls and clone size are those reported in that table. The sample yields 360,000 or so clones, about 90% seen once. Source material: peripheral blood. This receptor was identified in a man in his late teens or twenties with active or convalescent COVID-19.

Here the CDR3 reads CASSIQGSGANVLTF. CDR3 sequence (DNA): TGTGCCAGCAGCATACAGGGATCTGGGGCCAACGTGCTGACTTTC. J is TRBJ2-6 and V is TRBV7-2; maybe TRBD1 (6 bases). Germline V gene sequence: CDR1 SGHTA, CDR2 FQGNSA. The CDR3 runs 15 residues.